This T cell receptor (beta chain) was obtained from a study of cytomegalovirus exposure and HLA in healthy donors. Vbeta (60) and Jbeta (13) primers were used in the PCR. Libraries were prepared by immunoSEQ multiplex PCR; TCRdb keeps only in-frame clonotypes and omits some of them. The sample includes some 270,000 clones, around nine tenths of them seen just once. J lost 2 bases, V lost 2 bases, and 7 bases had no gene match. Germline V gives CDR1 SGDLS, CDR2 YYNGEE. This CDR3 contains 16 residues. V usage is TRBV9 and J usage is TRBJ1-3, with TRBD1 identical over 7 bases. The sequence was collected from a girl aged 2 to 9 in good health and CMV-seronegative. The sequenced material came from PBMCs. This CDR3 is CASSVAQGMAGNTIYF. The CDR3 region has the DNA TGTGCCAGCAGCGTTGCACAGGGGATGGCTGGAAACACCATATATTTT. The complete variable domain, with remaining parts taken from reference TRBV9 and TRBJ1-3, reads DSGVTQTPKHLITATGQRVTLRCSPRSGDLSVYWYQQSLDQGLQFLIQYYNGEERAKGNILERFSAQQFPDLHSELNLSSLELGDSALYFCASSVAQGMAGNTIYFGEGSWLTVV.